Listed here are 17 T cell receptor beta chains from one sample, sequenced in a study of radiation and T cells in renal cell carcinoma (dated by TCRdb to 2020 to 2022). Libraries came from the immunoSEQ multiplex PCR assay. TCRdb's version of the immuneACCESS table is confined to in-frame rearrangements and falls short of the full clone set. An unresolved V gene accounts for under half of the shortfall where checked; the remainder is of unknown origin. A total of under 200,000 clones appear in this sample, around 90% of them only once. The ten top clones hold about 11% of the sample. The time point label for this specimen denotes: blood 4 weeks post-SBRT, at nephrectomy. What the treatment or condition label conveys for this sample: 15 Gy SBRT to primary tumor, nephrectomy 4 weeks later. The material sequenced was blood, taken from a patient whose treatment included radiotherapy and nephrectomy. The receptors derive from a woman aged 45-60 years with renal cell carcinoma.

The J gene is TRBJ2-7, the V gene TRBV29-1, with 8 nucleotides matching TRBD1. The CDR3 is made up of 13 amino acids. Germline trimming cut 6 bases from V and 6 bases from J; bases unmatched to any gene: 10. Germline assignment: CDR1 SQVTM and CDR2 ANQGSEA. The CDR3 loop is CSVRTGGEGEQYF. DNA of the CDR3: TGCAGCGTACGTACAGGGGGAGAGGGCGAGCAGTACTTC.

The chain uses TRBV7-2 and TRBJ2-7, with 10 bases lining up with TRBD1. The germline gives CDR1 SGHTA, CDR2 FQGNSA. The CDR3 loop spans 13 amino acids. Germline trimming cut 8 bases from V and 5 bases from J; bases unmatched to any gene: 6. CDR3 in DNA: TGTGCCAGCCAGACAGGGGGCCTCGACGAGCAGTACTTC. Its protein is CASQTGGLDEQYF.

This clone was seen once. The rearrangement joins TRBV7-9 to TRBJ2-1, with TRBD1 as a possible D gene (6 bases). Germline V gene data show CDR1 as SEHNR and CDR2 as FQNEAQ (reference sequence). V lost 4 bases and J 1 base, leaving 11 bases between the germline ends. The CDR3 runs 15 residues. The CDR3 coding sequence is TGTGCCAGCAGCTCATGGACAGTTTCCTACAATGAGCAGTTCTTC. Translated: CASSSWTVSYNEQFF.

A few counts support this clone. The chain couples TRBV29-1 to TRBJ1-1, with D perhaps TRBD1 (5 bases). Per germline, CDR1 SQVTM and CDR2 ANQGSEA. Trimming took off 4 bases at V and 11 bases at J, with 14 bases between the two ends. The CDR3 length is 11 residues. The CDR3 DNA sequence: TGCAGCGTTGGTAGGGGAGAAGGGGCTTTCTTT. Protein product: CSVGRGEGAFF.

About this clone: The sample holds other DNA sequences that translate to the same CDR3. The rearrangement links TRBV9 to TRBJ1-1, with unresolved D. This CDR3 is built from 13 residues. V was clipped by 1 base and J by 2 bases, with 6 bases between them. Germline V CDR1 and CDR2: SGDLS, YYNGEE. The CDR3 reads CASSVQRNTEAFF. The CDR3 bases are TGTGCCAGCAGCGTACAGCGCAACACTGAAGCTTTCTTT.

The chain links TRBV14 to TRBJ2-1; unclear D gene. The germline V and J ends were trimmed by 0 bases and 4 bases, with 7 bases remaining between them. The CDR3 consists of 14 residues. Looked up from germline, CDR1 is SGHDN and CDR2 is FVKESK. CDR3 loop: CASSQEGYYNEQFF. The CDR3 nucleotides are TGTGCCAGCAGCCAAGAAGGCTATTACAATGAGCAGTTCTTC.

A single count supports this clone. The chain employs TRBV5-1 and TRBJ1-1; 8 positions agree with TRBD1. CDR3 size: 15 residues. Per germline, CDR1 SGHRS and CDR2 YFSETQ. The junction had 6 bases not matched to a gene; V was cut back by 4 bases and J by 1 base. CDR3 sequence (DNA): TGCGCCAGCAGCGAGACCGGGACAGGGAACACTGAAGCTTTCTTT. Translated, it gives CASSETGTGNTEAFF.

In this sample, this clone turned up a few times. The chain employs TRBV15 and TRBJ1-1; the match to TRBD1 covers 7 bases. With V trimmed by 2 bases and J by 6 bases, 3 bases remained unmatched. Germline V gene data show CDR1 as LNHNV and CDR2 as YYDKDF (reference sequence). CDR3 length: 13 residues. The CDR3 sequence is CATSRTGEAEAFF. The CDR3 nucleotides read TGTGCCACCAGCAGAACAGGGGAGGCTGAAGCTTTCTTT.

The CDR3 sequence: CASSFRDSSVGEQYF. The CDR3 bases are TGCGCCAGCAGCTTCCGGGACTCCTCAGTTGGCGAGCAGTACTTC. This sequence joins TRBV5-1 and TRBJ2-7; tentatively, D is TRBD2 (6 bases). The V end lost 2 bases, the J end lost 6 bases, and 18 bases lay between the germline ends. This CDR3 is built from 15 residues. CDR1 and CDR2 (germline): SGHRS, YFSETQ.

The V call is TRBV12-5, the J call TRBJ1-6, with D possibly TRBD1 on 5 matching bases. This CDR3 has 15 residues. The germline V gene encodes CDR1 LGHNT and CDR2 FRNRAP. V shed 5 bases and J shed 7 bases, with 15 bases lying between them. CDR3 nucleotide sequence: TGTGCTAGTGGTGGAGAGCCCGGGGGAAATTCACCCCTCCACTTT. It encodes CASGGEPGGNSPLHF.

The chain employs TRBV15 and TRBJ2-3; no reliable D call. Germline V gene lookup returns CDR1 LNHNV and CDR2 YYDKDF (reference sequence). The CDR3 sequence is 13 residues long. V lost 7 bases, J lost 0 bases, and 8 bases lay in between. The CDR3 region has the DNA TGTGCCACCAACCCGGACAGCACAGATACGCAGTATTTT. It yields the protein CATNPDSTDTQYF.

The chain recombines TRBV18 with TRBJ2-3; TRBD1 matches at 10 bases. From germline, CDR1 is KGHSH and CDR2 LQKENI. Trimming at V came to 3 bases and at J to 10 bases, leaving 13 bases not matched to a gene. The length of the CDR3 is 16 residues. This chain's CDR3 is CASSPPGTGASNPQYF. The DNA of the CDR3 is TGTGCCAGCTCACCTCCCGGGACAGGGGCCAGTAATCCGCAGTATTTT.

The genes are TRBV6-5 and TRBJ1-2, with a tentative D call TRBD1 (6 bases). In germline, CDR1 is MNHEY, CDR2 SVGAGI. Trimming took 5 bases from V and 4 from J, leaving 8 bases between them. The CDR3 contains 12 residues. As DNA, the CDR3 is TGTGCCAGCAGTGGGGGCGCCTATGGCTACACCTTC. The encoded protein is CASSGGAYGYTF.

The table lists this clone with a few counts. This CDR3 is CASSDPGSTEAFF. CDR3 DNA sequence: TGCGCCAGCAGTGACCCAGGGAGCACTGAAGCTTTCTTT. The V gene is TRBV10-1, the J gene TRBJ1-1, with D perhaps matching TRBD1 (5 bases). The CDR3 runs 13 residues. Germline V gene data show CDR1 as WNHNN and CDR2 as SYGVQD (reference sequence). Trimming cost V 3 bases and J 4 bases, with 9 bases left between them.

The chain uses TRBV5-1 and TRBJ1-6; D possibly corresponds to TRBD1 (5 bases). V lost 4 bases, J lost 7 bases, and 15 bases lay in between. Germline loops: CDR1 SGHRS, CDR2 YFSETQ. CDR3 length: 15 residues. The CDR3 coding sequence is TGCGCCAGCAGCCCCCCAGGGACGGAAAATTCACCCCTCCACTTT. Its translation: CASSPPGTENSPLHF.

This chain joins TRBV6-5 and TRBJ1-2; tentatively, D is TRBD1 (5 bases). Germline values: CDR1 MNHEY, CDR2 SVGAGI. The V end was cut by 2 bases, the J end by 2 bases, with 12 bases between. This CDR3 contains 15 residues. The CDR3 sequence is CASSYTPQGNYGYTF. The CDR3 bases are TGTGCCAGCAGTTACACCCCCCAGGGAAACTATGGCTACACCTTC.

In regard to this clone: Distinct nucleotide sequences in the sample also encode this CDR3. The chain has TRBV5-1 and TRBJ1-1; 7 positions match TRBD1. Germline V CDR1 and CDR2: SGHRS, YFSETQ. The J segment lost 5 bases and the V segment lost 0 bases, leaving 4 bases of the junction unmatched. The CDR3 runs 14 residues. The CDR3 DNA reads TGCGCCAGCAGCTTGGCGCAGGGGGGAACTGAAGCTTTCTTT. Amino acids: CASSLAQGGTEAFF.